Each of the 9 T cell receptor beta chains below was sequenced from the same sample in a study of beta chain features in type 1 diabetes listed by TCRdb under 2018. The library was produced with the immunoSEQ multiplex PCR assay. The entire isolated RNA was reverse transcribed using the High Capacity cDNA Reverse Transcription Kit, and thus expressed TCRB transcripts were sequenced. As stored in TCRdb, this immuneACCESS dataset retains in-frame rearrangements with V and J assigned. A fraction of the clones does not appear; measured against another copy, unresolved V genes explain less than half of the discrepancy, and the remainder lacks a known reason. The sample yields hundreds of thousands of clones; roughly a sixth were counted once. 0.02% to 0.03% of the sample rests with the top ten. Sequencing was done on a sample of naive CD4+ T cells from blood. Interpreted using the paper, the cell subset or site label stands for: true naive CD4+ T cells. Receptors were obtained from a woman aged 18-29 years in good health.

In its sample, this clone was seen once. Germline is not matched at one junction end, which may reflect a read error. The genes are TRBV7-2 and TRBJ2-7, with D hard to call. Per germline, CDR1 SGHTA and CDR2 FQGNSA. The CDR3 is 13 amino acids. CDR3 protein: CASSQGVGYEQYF. The CDR3 nucleotides are TGCGCCAGCAGCCAAGGAGTTGGCTACGAGCAGTACTTC.

This chain uses TRBV9 with TRBJ1-5; 8 bases are a match to TRBD1. Trimming took 3 bases from V and 3 from J; bases not matched to a gene: 8. The CDR3 length is 16 residues. Germline V gene data show CDR1 as SGDLS and CDR2 as YYNGEE. The CDR3 region is CASSEGGQVLNQPQHF. As DNA, the CDR3 is TGTGCCAGCAGCGAGGGGGGACAGGTCCTCAATCAGCCCCAGCATTTT.

The CDR3 reads CASSRTGADTQYF. The CDR3 DNA is TGTGCCAGCAGTCGGACAGGGGCAGATACGCAGTATTTT. The chain joins TRBV2 to TRBJ2-3; the match to TRBD1 covers 9 bases. Germline loops: CDR1 SNHLY, CDR2 FYNNEI. CDR3 length: 13 residues. Trimming removed 5 bases from V and 4 bases from J; junction bases left unmatched: 1.

This clone has a handful of counts. This chain uses TRBV10-3 with TRBJ1-3, with a weak D call TRBD1 (5 bases). Trimming removed 7 bases from V and 0 bases from J, with 25 bases in between. CDR3 length: 19 residues. In germline, CDR1 is ENHRY, CDR2 SYGVKD. The CDR3 reads CAITPRDLSSLHSGNTIYF. CDR3 nucleotide sequence: TGTGCCATCACCCCCCGGGACTTAAGTTCCTTACACTCTGGAAACACCATATATTTT.

The sample holds a few counts of this clone. The rearrangement links TRBV23-1 to TRBJ2-1; TRBD1 is a possible D gene (7 bases). Being an ORF, TRBV23-1 has a function that is uncertain. The CDR3 has 18 residues. The V end was cut by 2 bases, the J end by 8 bases, with 25 bases between. The CDR3 nucleotides read TGCGCCAGCAGTCAAATTCCCAGGGGGACTCTAACTGGCGATGAGCAGTTCTTC. Encoded protein: CASSQIPRGTLTGDEQFF.

The chain links TRBV7-2 to TRBJ1-5; no firm D call. Trimming shortened V by 4 bases and J by 5 bases, and 12 bases separated the two germline ends. Germline V lookup: CDR1 SGHTA, CDR2 FQGNSA. The CDR3 is made up of 14 amino acids. The CDR3 DNA reads as TGTGCCAGCAGCTCCTCTATTCTCTATCAGCCCCAGCATTTT. Its translation is CASSSSILYQPQHF.

This clone was counted only a few times. The V and J genes are TRBV6-6 and TRBJ2-3; the match to TRBD2 covers 7 bases. The CDR3 contains 13 residues. Germline-derived CDR1 and CDR2 are MNHNY and SVGAGI (reference sequence). V was pared by 9 bases and J by 3 bases, with 6 bases of the junction left unmatched. The CDR3 loop reads CASTGRLTDTQYF. CDR3 sequence (DNA): TGTGCCAGTACCGGGAGGTTGACAGATACGCAGTATTTT.

The chain uses TRBV11-1 and TRBJ2-2; 7 bases are a match to TRBD2. V lost 4 bases to trimming and J lost 7 bases; unmatched junction nucleotides: 12. The germline gives CDR1 SGHAT, CDR2 FQDESV (reference sequence). This CDR3 has 16 residues. The CDR3 sequence: CASSSRAGERDGELFF. CDR3 nucleotides: TGTGCCAGCAGCTCGAGGGCGGGAGAGCGTGACGGGGAGCTGTTTTTT.

The chain carries TRBV10-3 and TRBJ2-5; 7 bases align to TRBD1. Germline V gene sequence: CDR1 ENHRY, CDR2 SYGVKD. CDR3 length: 13 amino acids. The V gene end was trimmed by 10 bases and the J gene end by 5 bases; junction bases not matched to a gene: 10. CDR3 residues: CATRTGPQETQYF. The DNA of the CDR3 is TGTGCCACCAGGACAGGACCCCAGGAGACCCAGTACTTC.